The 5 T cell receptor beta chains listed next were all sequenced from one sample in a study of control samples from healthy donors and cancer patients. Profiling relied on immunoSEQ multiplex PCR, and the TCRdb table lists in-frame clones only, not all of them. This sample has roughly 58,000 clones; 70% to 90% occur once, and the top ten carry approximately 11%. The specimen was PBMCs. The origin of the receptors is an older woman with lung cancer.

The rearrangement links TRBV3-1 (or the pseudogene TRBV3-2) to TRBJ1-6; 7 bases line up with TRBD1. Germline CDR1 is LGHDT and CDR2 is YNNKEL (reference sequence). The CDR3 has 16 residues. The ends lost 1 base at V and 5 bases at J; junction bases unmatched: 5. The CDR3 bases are TGTGCCAGCAGCCAAGCGTTGACAGGGAATAATTCACCCCTCCACTTT. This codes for CASSQALTGNNSPLHF.

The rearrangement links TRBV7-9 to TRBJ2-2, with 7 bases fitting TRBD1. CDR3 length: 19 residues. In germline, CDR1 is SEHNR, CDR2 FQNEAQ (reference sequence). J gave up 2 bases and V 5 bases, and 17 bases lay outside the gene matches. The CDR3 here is CASSRGRHPRQGNTGELFF. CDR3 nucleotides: TGTGCCAGCAGCCGGGGCCGGCACCCGAGACAGGGCAACACCGGGGAGCTGTTTTTT.

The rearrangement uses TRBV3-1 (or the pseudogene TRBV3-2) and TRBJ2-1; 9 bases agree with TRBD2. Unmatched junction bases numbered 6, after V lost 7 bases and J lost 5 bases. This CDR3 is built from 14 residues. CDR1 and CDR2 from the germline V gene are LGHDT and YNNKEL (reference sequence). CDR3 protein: CASTGTSTNNEQFF. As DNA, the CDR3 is TGTGCCAGCACCGGGACTAGCACAAACAATGAGCAGTTCTTC.

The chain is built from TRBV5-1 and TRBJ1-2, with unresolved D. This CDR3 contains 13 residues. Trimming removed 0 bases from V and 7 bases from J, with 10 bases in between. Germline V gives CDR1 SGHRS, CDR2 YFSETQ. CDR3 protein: CASSLGQNPGYTF. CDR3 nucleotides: TGCGCCAGCAGCTTGGGGCAAAACCCTGGCTACACCTTC.

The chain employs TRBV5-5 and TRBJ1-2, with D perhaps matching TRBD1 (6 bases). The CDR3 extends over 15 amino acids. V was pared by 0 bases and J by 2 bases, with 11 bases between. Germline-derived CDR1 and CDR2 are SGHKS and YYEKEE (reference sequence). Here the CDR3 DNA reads TGTGCCAGCAGCTTGGGACAGGCAGCGAACTATGGCTACACCTTC. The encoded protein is CASSLGQAANYGYTF.